The 25 T cell receptor beta chains in this list originate from one sample, sequenced in a study of shared clonotypes between healthy human individuals. Data came from immunoSEQ multiplex PCR; TCRdb stores just in-frame clones and leaves some out. The sample has about 100,000 clones, about half seen once. Sequencing was performed on PBMCs. Receptors were obtained from a woman aged 40 to 50 in good health. Some clones in this sample may be carry-over from other donors' samples.

The CDR3 bases are TGCGCCAGCAGCTTAAAAATCCAGGACAGGCTTTCTGGGGCCAACGTCCTGACTTTC. As protein: CASSLKIQDRLSGANVLTF. The chain uses TRBV5-1 and TRBJ2-6; 7 bases are shared with TRBD1. The germline CDR1 and CDR2 sequences are SGHRS and YFSETQ. V shed 2 bases, J shed 1 base, and the junction held 12 bases outside the gene matches. The CDR3 contains 19 residues.

The V and J genes are TRBV28 and TRBJ2-1, with D perhaps being TRBD1 or TRBD2 (6 bases each). The CDR3 is made up of 15 amino acids. The V gene lost 2 bases and the J gene lost 0 bases, with 8 bases spanning the gap. Germline-derived CDR1 and CDR2 are MDHEN and SYDVKM. In nucleotides, the CDR3 is TGTGCCAGCAGTTTAGGGGGGCCCTCCTACAATGAGCAGTTCTTC. Translation gives CASSLGGPSYNEQFF.

The sample holds many counts of this clone. It is likely a read error: a sequence one base away is far more abundant. CDR3 sequence (DNA): TGTGCCAGCAGCCACAACGTTGGGACAGCCTACGAGCAGTACTTC. Protein: CASSHNVGTAYEQYF. V gene TRBV4-2 combines with J gene TRBJ2-7; TRBD1 matches at 7 bases. The CDR3 has 15 amino acids. Germline loops: CDR1 LGHNA, CDR2 YNFKEQ. V lost 3 bases and J lost 2; bases outside the gene matches: 7.

This clone occurred once. Only one base separates this from a far larger clonotype, so it likely reflects a read error. This chain connects TRBV15 to TRBJ2-3; TRBD2 aligns across 7 bases. The germline V gene has CDR1 LNHNV and CDR2 YYDKDF (reference sequence). Trimming took 5 bases from V and 4 from J; bases not matched to a gene: 9. This CDR3 has 15 amino acids. The CDR3 here is CATSGVVGGSDTQYF. CDR3 bases: TGTGCCACCAGCGGAGTCGTGGGAGGGTCAGATACGCAGTATTTT.

This clone was seen a handful of times. V is TRBV11-2 and J is TRBJ2-7; no reliable D call. V shed 0 bases and J shed 5 bases, with 14 bases lying between them. Germline values: CDR1 SGHAT, CDR2 FQNNGV. This CDR3 spans 15 amino acids. DNA for the CDR3: TGTGCCAGCAGCTTAGACGGGTCCCCTGGGCACGAGCAGTACTTC. This translates into CASSLDGSPGHEQYF. Full variable domain (rest looked up from reference TRBV11-2 and TRBJ2-7): EAGVAQSPRYKIIEKRQSVAFWCNPISGHATLYWYQQILGQGPKLLIQFQNNGVVDDSQLPKDRFSAERLKGVDSTLKIQPAKLEDSAVYLCASSLDGSPGHEQYFGPGTRLTVT.

The rearrangement joins TRBV7-9 to TRBJ2-1; TRBD1 might be the D (5 bases). Looked up from germline, CDR1 is SEHNR and CDR2 is FQNEAQ (reference sequence). This CDR3 comprises 15 residues. Trimming shortened V by 2 bases and J by 8 bases, and 16 bases separated the two germline ends. The CDR3 DNA reads TGTGCCAGCAGCTTAATCCCAGGGTATCAGGATGAGCAGTTCTTC. It specifies CASSLIPGYQDEQFF.

This clone was detected many times. V is TRBV28 and J is TRBJ2-7; D is possibly TRBD2 (6 bases). The germline gives CDR1 MDHEN, CDR2 SYDVKM. Trimming stripped 5 bases from V and 2 bases from J, with 16 bases between. This CDR3 spans 15 amino acids. For the CDR3, the DNA is TGTGCCAGCAGTCCCCCCCCGGCGGGGCCCTACGAGCAGTACTTC. This encodes CASSPPPAGPYEQYF.

In its sample, this clone was seen a few times. V and J are TRBV30 and TRBJ1-2; D is uncertain. The length of the CDR3 is 16 residues. Germline CDR1 GTSNPN, CDR2 SVGIG (reference sequence). Trimming left V 3 bases short and J 2 bases short, with 19 bases between. The DNA of the CDR3 is TGTGCCTGGAGGGAACCTATCGGGAGATCCAACTATGGCTACACCTTC. It is translated as CAWREPIGRSNYGYTF.

This clone was seen a handful of times. The chain carries TRBV19 and TRBJ2-1, with TRBD2 matching 12 bases. The CDR3 totals 16 residues. CDR1 LNHDA and CDR2 SQIVND come from the germline V gene (reference sequence). V was clipped by 5 bases and J by 1 base; unmatched bases: 3. CDR3 amino acids: CASSVTSGRSYNEQFF. The CDR3 region has the DNA TGTGCCAGTAGTGTGACTAGCGGGAGATCCTACAATGAGCAGTTCTTC.

The rearrangement joins TRBV18 to TRBJ2-7; D is unresolved. Germline lookup yields CDR1 KGHSH and CDR2 LQKENI. The V gene lost 3 bases and the J gene lost 2 bases, with 8 bases spanning the gap. The CDR3 totals 13 residues. In DNA, the CDR3 is TGTGCCAGCTCACCTGACACTACCTACGAGCAGTACTTC. Its translation: CASSPDTTYEQYF.

The rearrangement uses TRBV7-9 and TRBJ1-1; D is unresolved. This CDR3 spans 14 amino acids. Germline CDR1 and CDR2: SEHNR and FQNEAQ (reference sequence). V dropped 8 bases and J dropped 0 bases, with 13 bases sitting between them. Here the CDR3 DNA reads TGTGCCAGCGGCAGACCGCGAATGAACACTGAAGCTTTCTTT. This translates into CASGRPRMNTEAFF. The full variable domain, in which reference TRBV7-9 and TRBJ1-1 provide the parts outside the CDR3, is DTGVSQNPRHKITKRGQNVTFRCDPISEHNRLYWYRQTLGQGPEFLTYFQNEAQLEKSRLLSDRFSAERPKGSFSTLEIQRTEQGDSAMYLCASGRPRMNTEAFFGQGTRLTVV.

As regards this clone: This specimen includes other DNA sequences encoding the same CDR3. V gene TRBV27 combines with J gene TRBJ2-5; D uncertain. The tail of the sequence fits TRBJ2-7 better, so the J call may be wrong. From germline, CDR1 is MNHEY and CDR2 SMNVEV (reference sequence). This CDR3 spans 10 amino acids. For the CDR3, the DNA is TGTGCCAGCGGTGACTACGAGCAGTACTTC. As protein: CASGDYEQYF.

This clone was detected a few times. The chain employs TRBV30 and TRBJ2-1, with D hard to call. The CDR3 has 15 residues. Per the germline V gene, CDR1 is GTSNPN and CDR2 is SVGIG (reference sequence). V was pared by 1 base and J by 3 bases, with 13 bases between. CDR3 sequence reads: CAWSEEHSYYNEQFF. DNA of the CDR3: TGTGCCTGGAGTGAAGAACATTCTTACTACAATGAGCAGTTCTTC.

This clone showed up many times. The V gene is TRBV28, the J gene TRBJ1-4, with D unresolved. Trimming shortened V by 5 bases and J by 8 bases, and 15 bases separated the two germline ends. The length of the CDR3 is 14 residues. The germline CDR1 and CDR2 sequences are MDHEN and SYDVKM. CDR3 sequence (DNA): TGTGCCAGCAGTCCCCGGCGGACTGGGGAAAAACTGTTTTTT. Its translation: CASSPRRTGEKLFF.

The chain joins TRBV5-4 to TRBJ2-3, with 11 bases matching TRBD2. V dropped 4 bases and J dropped 4; count of bases not matched to a gene: 2. The CDR3 has 14 residues. From germline, CDR1 is SGHNT and CDR2 YYREEE (reference sequence). The CDR3 coding sequence is TGTGCCAGCAGCCCGGGACTAGCGGCAGATACGCAGTATTTT. Protein: CASSPGLAADTQYF.

This clone was detected a few times. This chain connects TRBV10-3 to TRBJ2-1, with 11 nucleotides matching TRBD2. Germline V CDR1 and CDR2: ENHRY, SYGVKD. The CDR3 spans 15 residues. Trimming took 5 bases from V and 7 from J; bases not matched to a gene: 7. The CDR3 region has the DNA TGTGCCATCAGTTGGGGACTAGCGGAGGGGAATGAGCAGTTCTTC. Its protein product is CAISWGLAEGNEQFF.

The sample holds many counts of this clone. Additional DNA sequences in this sample encode the identical CDR3. The chain uses TRBV30 and TRBJ2-7; D gene ambiguous. This CDR3 has 12 amino acids. The ends were cut back, 0 bases at V and 2 bases at J, with 5 bases in the middle. CDR1 GTSNPN and CDR2 SVGIG come from the germline V gene (reference sequence). CDR3 DNA: TGTGCCTGGAGTGTGGGTCCCTACGAGCAGTACTTC. Protein: CAWSVGPYEQYF.

With regard to this clone: The conserved final phenylalanine or tryptophan is absent from the CDR3, which likely points to a read error. The limits of the CDR3 on the DNA are not certain, so only TCRdb's listed CDR3 is given. The rearrangement links TRBV5-1 to TRBJ2-3; the D call in the table, TRBD2, was not verified against the DNA. Both ends counted, the CDR3 spans 16 residues. Germline V CDR1 and CDR2: SGHRS, YFSETQ. CDR3 region: CASSRTSGSSGDTQYS.

The CDR3 DNA reads as TGCAGCGTTGAACAATTGACAGGGACTGAAGCTTTCTTT. Amino acids: CSVEQLTGTEAFF. The V gene is TRBV29-1, the J gene TRBJ1-1; 7 nucleotides line up with TRBD1. The V and J ends lost 2 bases and 5 bases, in that order; junction bases with no gene match: 5. Germline lookup yields CDR1 SQVTM and CDR2 ANQGSEA. The CDR3 spans 13 residues.

This clone was seen at least ten times. Other DNA sequences from this sample encode an identical CDR3 as well. The chain joins TRBV5-1 to TRBJ1-3, with TRBD1 matching 7 bases. The CDR3 has 14 amino acids. Germline CDR1 and CDR2: SGHRS and YFSETQ. V shed 4 bases, J shed 4 bases, and the junction held 5 bases outside the gene matches. CDR3 nucleotides: TGCGCCAGCAGCGCCGGGACAGAAGGAAACACCATATATTTT. Translated: CASSAGTEGNTIYF.

This clone was observed a few times. The rearrangement joins TRBV25-1 to TRBJ2-7; no clear D. The length of the CDR3 is 12 residues. The germline V and J ends were trimmed by 6 bases and 2 bases, with 8 bases remaining between them. The germline V gene has CDR1 MGHDK and CDR2 SYGVNS. Written as DNA, the CDR3 is TGTGCCAGCAGAGGCAGGCCCTACGAGCAGTACTTC. It translates to CASRGRPYEQYF.

The genes are TRBV2 and TRBJ1-5; D is possibly TRBD1 (6 bases). This CDR3 comprises 12 residues. Per germline, CDR1 SNHLY and CDR2 FYNNEI. V shed 7 bases and J shed 7 bases, with 11 bases lying between them. Written as DNA, the CDR3 is TGTGCCAGCATGCTGGACAGACAGCCCCAGCATTTT. Encoded protein: CASMLDRQPQHF. Based on the CDR3 plus reference TRBV2 and TRBJ1-5, the full variable domain is EPEVTQTPSHQVTQMGQEVILRCVPISNHLYFYWYRQILGQKVEFLVSFYNNEISEKSEIFDDQFSVERPDGSNFTLKIRSTKLEDSAMYFCASMLDRQPQHFGDGTRLSIL.

This clone was recorded only once. Since a much larger clone is just one base distant, this may be a read error. The chain employs TRBV4-3 and TRBJ2-4; either TRBD1 or TRBD2 may supply D (5 bases each). The CDR3 has 13 residues. Germline values: CDR1 LGHNA, CDR2 YSLEER. The DNA of the CDR3 is TGCGCCGGCAGCCAAAACCGGGACCAAATTCAGTACTTC. Translating gives CAGSQNRDQIQYF.

This clone was counted many times. The chain is built from TRBV29-1 and TRBJ1-1, with 9 bases identical to TRBD1. Trimming cost V 3 bases and J 0 bases; bases outside gene matches: 8. The CDR3 contains 16 residues. CDR1 is SQVTM and CDR2 is ANQGSEA in the germline V gene. The CDR3 reads CSVEDRGRFVNTEAFF. CDR3 bases: TGCAGCGTTGAGGACAGGGGCCGATTCGTGAACACTGAAGCTTTCTTT.

The J gene is TRBJ2-1, the V gene TRBV5-5; D might be TRBD1 or TRBD2, each matching 6 bases. The germline V gene encodes CDR1 SGHKS and CDR2 YYEKEE (reference sequence). The CDR3 sequence is 15 residues long. The germline V and J ends were trimmed by 1 base and 9 bases, with 17 bases remaining between them. As DNA, the CDR3 is TGTGCCAGCAGCTTGAGATGGGGGGCCTTGGGTGAGCAGTTCTTC. This translates into CASSLRWGALGEQFF.